These T cell receptor beta chains were read from a single sample in a study of blood T cells in healthy people across ages. TCRdb reprocessed the 5' RACE reads with MiXCR, giving one entry per CDR3 protein. The data contain 800,000 to 1,000,000 distinct CDR3 sequences, around 46% of them seen just once; the ten biggest clones take up roughly 13%. Sequencing was performed on blood. The receptor source for this set is a man aged 30 to 45 in good health. The CDR3 runs from the conserved cysteine through the conserved F or W. A D gene is named only where the DNA matches it firmly. Not every row has a clone size; where given, it reads once, few, many or a size class.

J gene	clone size	D gene	V gene	CDR3 protein	CDR3 DNA
TRBJ2-7	.	.	TRBV6-1	CASRPGVYEQYF	TGTGCCAGCAGACCTGGGGTCTACGAGCAGTACTTC
TRBJ1-1	few	.	TRBV7-9	CASSSWTRRNTEAFF	TGTGCCAGCAGCTCCTGGACAAGACGGAACACTGAAGCTTTCTTT
TRBJ2-7	.	TRBD1	TRBV20-1	CSAQPGQGRYEQYF	TGCAGTGCGCAACCGGGACAGGGGCGATACGAGCAGTACTTC
TRBJ1-6	.	.	TRBV2	CASSFWQPRDSPLHF	TGTGCCAGCAGTTTTTGGCAGCCACGAGATTCACCCCTCCACTTT
TRBJ2-3	.	TRBD2	TRBV6-1	CASRAGSGGLPHGTDTQYF	TGTGCCAGCCGCGCGGGAAGCGGGGGGCTACCACACGGCACAGATACGCAGTATTTT
TRBJ2-3	few	.	TRBV4-3	CASSQDRQGSQYF	TGCGCCAGCAGCCAAGATAGGCAGGGGTCGCAGTATTTT
TRBJ1-4	few	TRBD1	TRBV7-2	CASNTGQAATNEKLFF	TGTGCCAGCAATACCGGACAGGCTGCAACTAATGAAAAACTGTTTTTT
TRBJ1-4	.	TRBD1	TRBV2	CASTNRGRREKLFF	TGTGCCAGCACTAACAGGGGGCGGCGTGAAAAACTGTTTTTT
TRBJ2-1	many	TRBD2	TRBV11-2	CASTKLAGTSSYNEQFF	TGTGCCAGCACCAAACTAGCGGGGACAAGCTCCTACAATGAGCAGTTCTTC
TRBJ2-7	few	.	TRBV27	CASSLSHVYEQYF	TGTGCCAGCAGTTTATCGCACGTCTACGAGCAGTACTTC
TRBJ1-5	.	TRBD1	TRBV24-1	CATSDPGTGINQPQHF	TGTGCCACCAGTGATCCCGGGACAGGGATCAATCAGCCCCAGCATTTT
TRBJ1-3	.	.	TRBV7-2	CASSLEYGGNTIYF	TGTGCCAGCAGCTTAGAATATGGGGGGAACACCATATATTTT
TRBJ2-1	.	TRBD2	TRBV15	CATSPTLAGEQFF	TGTGCCACCAGCCCCACCTTAGCGGGGGAGCAGTTCTTC
TRBJ2-5	.	.	TRBV10-3	CAIGETQGIETQYF	TGTGCCATCGGTGAGACACAGGGAATCGAGACCCAGTACTTC
TRBJ2-7	few	.	TRBV20-1	CSARHTSAYEQYF	TGCAGTGCTAGACATACCTCCGCCTACGAGCAGTACTTC
TRBJ2-1	.	.	TRBV30	CAWMTGRNEQFF	TGTGCCTGGATGACCGGGCGCAATGAGCAGTTCTTC
TRBJ1-2	.	.	TRBV4-1	CASSQAAANYGYTF	TGCGCCAGCAGCCAAGCAGCGGCTAACTATGGCTACACCTTC
TRBJ2-1	.	TRBD2	TRBV18	CASSPPGSGGGYNEQFF	TGTGCCAGCTCACCACCGGGCAGCGGGGGGGGCTACAATGAGCAGTTCTTC
TRBJ2-5	few	.	TRBV6-1	CASSDGGAETQYF	TGTGCCAGCAGTGATGGGGGGGCAGAGACCCAGTACTTC
TRBJ2-7	.	.	TRBV4-2	CASSQDRDFYEQYF	TGTGCCAGCAGCCAAGACCGGGACTTCTACGAGCAGTACTTC
TRBJ2-5	few	.	TRBV7-2	CASSRQIQETQYF	TGTGCCAGCAGCCGACAGATACAAGAGACCCAGTACTTC
TRBJ2-5	few	.	TRBV10-3	CAISESGAMQETQYF	TGTGCCATCAGTGAGTCTGGGGCGATGCAAGAGACCCAGTACTTC
TRBJ1-6	.	.	TRBV5-1	CASSLADDRNSPLHF	TGCGCCAGCAGCTTGGCCGATGACAGAAATTCACCCCTCCACTTT
TRBJ2-1	.	TRBD1	TRBV29-1	CSVPGTVPYNEQFF	TGCAGCGTCCCCGGGACAGTACCTTACAATGAGCAGTTCTTC
TRBJ2-3	.	.	TRBV9	CASSVTTSTDTQYF	TGTGCCAGCAGCGTGACTACTAGCACAGATACGCAGTATTTT
TRBJ2-2	.	.	TRBV21-1	CASSSLTSGGYTGELFF	TGTGCCAGCAGCAGTCTCACTAGCGGGGGGTACACCGGGGAGCTGTTTTTT
TRBJ2-7	once	.	TRBV6-1	CASSETRAYEQYF	TGTGCCAGCAGTGAAACCAGGGCCTACGAGCAGTACTTC
TRBJ2-7	.	TRBD1	TRBV20-1	CSATTGESREAQYF	TGCAGTGCCACTACAGGGGAGAGTAGAGAGGCCCAGTACTTC
TRBJ1-6	few	.	TRBV10-3	CAISESTQQPNSPLHF	TGTGCCATCAGTGAGTCGACTCAACAGCCAAATTCACCCCTCCACTTT
TRBJ2-3	.	TRBD1	TRBV5-1	CATRDRGSDTQYF	TGCGCCACGCGGGACAGGGGATCAGATACGCAGTATTTT
TRBJ2-5	.	TRBD2	TRBV27	CASSQLQAGQETQYF	TGTGCCAGCAGTCAACTCCAAGCGGGACAAGAGACCCAGTACTTC
TRBJ2-7	few	.	TRBV4-2	CASSQWDTSSYEQYF	TGTGCCAGCAGCCAATGGGACACGAGCTCCTACGAGCAGTACTTC
TRBJ2-3	few	.	TRBV7-8	CASRWGDAPFTDTQYF	TGTGCCAGCAGATGGGGGGACGCCCCGTTCACAGATACGCAGTATTTT
TRBJ2-5	.	.	TRBV27	CASSSLDHQETQYF	TGTGCCAGCAGTTCCCTGGACCACCAAGAGACCCAGTACTTC
TRBJ2-1	.	.	TRBV6-4	CATRQEWNYNEQFF	TGTGCCACAAGACAGGAATGGAACTACAATGAGCAGTTCTTC
TRBJ1-2	few	.	TRBV6-5	CASSYYRETNYGYTF	TGTGCCAGCAGTTACTACAGGGAAACTAACTATGGCTACACCTTC
TRBJ2-5	.	.	TRBV5-1	CASSLVAGLSQETQYF	TGCGCCAGCAGCTTGGTGGCCGGGTTGAGTCAAGAGACCCAGTACTTC
TRBJ2-1	few	.	TRBV20-1	CSARTPQEINEQFF	TGCAGTGCTAGAACCCCTCAGGAGATCAATGAGCAGTTCTTC
TRBJ1-2	few	TRBD1	TRBV27	CASSRYGNTGDGYTF	TGTGCCAGCAGCCGATATGGCAATACAGGGGATGGCTACACCTTC
TRBJ2-7	once	TRBD2	TRBV27	CASSLGLAATFAYEQYF	TGTGCCAGCAGTTTGGGACTAGCGGCAACCTTCGCCTACGAGCAGTACTTC
TRBJ2-1	.	TRBD2	TRBV6-5	CASSYSQRGDNEQFF	TGTGCCAGCAGCTACTCGCAGCGGGGGGACAATGAGCAGTTCTTC
TRBJ2-5	few	.	TRBV12-3/TRBV12-4	CASSHRVSLQETQYF	TGTGCCAGCAGTCACAGGGTCTCCCTACAAGAGACCCAGTACTTC
TRBJ2-7	.	TRBD1	TRBV6-1	CASRERGDRGSYEQYF	TGTGCCAGCAGAGAAAGGGGAGACAGGGGATCCTACGAGCAGTACTTC
TRBJ2-3	once	TRBD1	TRBV2	CASSEIGQGAFTETQYF	TGTGCCAGCAGTGAAATAGGACAGGGGGCATTCACAGAGACGCAGTATTTT
TRBJ2-3	few	.	TRBV12-3/TRBV12-4	CASSPGWGTDTQYF	TGTGCCAGCAGCCCCGGCTGGGGGACAGATACGCAGTATTTT
TRBJ1-2	.	.	TRBV29-1	CSVAGRSGDLWGGYTF	TGCAGCGTTGCGGGTCGTTCAGGGGACCTTTGGGGTGGCTACACCTTC
TRBJ2-1	.	TRBD1	TRBV27	CASSFPGTGYNEQFF	TGTGCCAGCAGTTTTCCCGGGACAGGGTACAATGAGCAGTTCTTC
TRBJ2-5	.	.	TRBV6-6	CASRRAPGGRYF	TGTGCCAGCAGACGAGCACCGGGGGGCCGGTACTTC
TRBJ2-3	.	TRBD2	TRBV28	CASKPSGGADTQYF	TGTGCCAGCAAGCCTAGCGGGGGCGCAGATACGCAGTATTTT
TRBJ1-1	.	.	TRBV10-3	CAISSQGPGTEAFF	TGTGCCATCAGTTCCCAGGGCCCCGGGACTGAAGCTTTCTTT
TRBJ2-4	few	.	TRBV20-1	CSARADRFGNIQYF	TGCAGTGCTAGGGCAGACAGGTTCGGAAACATTCAGTACTTC
TRBJ1-1	.	.	TRBV20-1	CSVQRQAQNTEAFF	TGCAGTGTCCAACGACAGGCGCAGAACACTGAAGCTTTCTTT
TRBJ1-6	few	.	TRBV4-1	CASSAEGGYNSPLHF	TGCGCCAGCAGCGCTGAAGGAGGGTATAATTCACCCCTCCACTTT
TRBJ2-7	.	TRBD1	TRBV20-1	CSADGTGDYEQYF	TGCAGTGCCGATGGAACAGGGGACTACGAGCAGTACTTC
TRBJ2-2	once	.	TRBV10-2	CASTFTSGGTGELFF	TGCGCCAGCACGTTTACATCCGGGGGCACCGGGGAGCTGTTTTTT
TRBJ2-1	few	.	TRBV28	CASSGDTSSYNEQFF	TGTGCCAGCAGTGGAGACACGAGCTCCTACAATGAGCAGTTCTTC
TRBJ2-5	.	TRBD1	TRBV10-3	CASGAGGREQYF	TGTGCCTCGGGGGCAGGGGGCAGGGAGCAGTACTTC
TRBJ2-7	few	TRBD1	TRBV3-1	CASSGRQGSYEQYF	TGTGCCAGCAGCGGACGACAGGGCTCCTACGAGCAGTACTTC
TRBJ2-7	.	.	TRBV4-1	CASSQVLAGTYEQYF	TGCGCCAGCAGCCAAGTTCTCGCAGGTACCTACGAGCAGTACTTC
TRBJ1-1	.	.	TRBV12-3/TRBV12-4	CASSPTGKAEAFF	TGTGCCAGCAGCCCCACCGGAAAGGCTGAAGCTTTCTTT